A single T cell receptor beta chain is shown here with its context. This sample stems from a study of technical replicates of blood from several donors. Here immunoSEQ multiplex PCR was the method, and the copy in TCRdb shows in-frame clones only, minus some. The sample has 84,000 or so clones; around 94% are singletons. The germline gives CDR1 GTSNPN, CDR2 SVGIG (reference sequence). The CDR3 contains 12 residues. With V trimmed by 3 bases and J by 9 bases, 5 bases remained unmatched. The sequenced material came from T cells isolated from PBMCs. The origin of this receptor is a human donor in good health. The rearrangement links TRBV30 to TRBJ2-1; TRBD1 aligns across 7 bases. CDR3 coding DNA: TGTGCCTGGAGCCAGGGGGTAGTTGAGCAGTTCTTC. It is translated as CAWSQGVVEQFF.